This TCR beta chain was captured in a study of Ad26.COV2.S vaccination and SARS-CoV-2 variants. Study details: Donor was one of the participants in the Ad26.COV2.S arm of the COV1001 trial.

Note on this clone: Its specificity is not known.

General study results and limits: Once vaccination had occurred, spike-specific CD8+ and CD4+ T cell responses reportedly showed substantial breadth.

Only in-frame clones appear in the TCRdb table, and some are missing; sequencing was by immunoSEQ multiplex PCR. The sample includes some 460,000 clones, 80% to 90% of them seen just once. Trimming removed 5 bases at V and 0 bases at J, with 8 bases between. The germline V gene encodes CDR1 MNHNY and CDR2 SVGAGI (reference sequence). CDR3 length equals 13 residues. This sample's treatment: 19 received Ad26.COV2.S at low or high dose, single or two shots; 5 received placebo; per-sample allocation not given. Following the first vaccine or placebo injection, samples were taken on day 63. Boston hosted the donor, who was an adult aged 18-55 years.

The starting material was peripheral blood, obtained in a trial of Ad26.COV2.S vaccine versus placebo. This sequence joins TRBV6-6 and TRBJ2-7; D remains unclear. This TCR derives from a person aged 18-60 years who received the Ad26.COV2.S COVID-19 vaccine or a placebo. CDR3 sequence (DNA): TGTGCCAGCAGTAAACAGAACTCCTACGAGCAGTACTTC. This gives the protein CASSKQNSYEQYF.